This TCR beta chain originates from a study of identical twins. A single record per CDR3 protein comes from TCRdb applying MiXCR to the 5' RACE reads. Seen here are some 710,000 distinct CDR3 sequences, roughly 6% observed once, and the top ten hold 1.5% to 2%. The CDR3 has 16 residues. The germline V gene has CDR1 SGHDT and CDR2 YYEEEE. V was clipped by 4 bases and J by 4 bases, with 19 bases between them. This clonotype was found a few times. The sequencing sample was made of naive T cells sorted from blood. The V gene is TRBV5-6, the J gene TRBJ2-3; a weak D match, TRBD2 (6 bases). The TCR was taken from a man aged 18 to 30 in good health. CDR3 residues: CASSAIPGLTSDTQYF. DNA for the CDR3: TGTGCCAGCAGCGCGATACCGGGACTCACGTCAGATACGCAGTATTTT.